At least ten counts were recorded for the clone carrying this T cell receptor beta chain. Its antigen is as yet unknown. RNA transcripts provided the source from which TCR beta CDR3 regions were amplified. In the first-round RT-PCR of the TCR CDR3, the HTBI primer set was used. Each CDR3 protein gets one entry after TCRdb re-called the multiplex PCR reads with MiXCR. The data show hundreds of thousands of distinct CDR3 sequences, about 14% seen once. Diagnosis relied on clinical symptoms, serum thyroxine and TRAb, thyroid ultrasound and orbital computed tomography. The sample originates from a study of T cells in Graves' hyperthyroidism and ophthalmopathy. Study-level background: Peripheral blood collection took place at initial diagnosis, before any treatment. Study observations and caveats: Ophthalmopathy onset followed model prediction by a median approximately seven months.

CDR1 DFQATT and CDR2 SNEGSKA come from the germline V gene (reference sequence). The CDR3 spans 12 residues. Trimming stripped 0 bases from V and 11 bases from J, with 12 bases between. This chain joins TRBV20-1 and TRBJ2-3, with D perhaps matching TRBD1 (5 bases). Sample: blood. The receptor comes from a woman aged 45-60 years with Graves' ophthalmopathy. The CDR3 spells CSAREQVLMQYF. In nucleotides, the CDR3 is TGCAGTGCTAGAGAACAGGTTTTGATGCAGTATTTT.